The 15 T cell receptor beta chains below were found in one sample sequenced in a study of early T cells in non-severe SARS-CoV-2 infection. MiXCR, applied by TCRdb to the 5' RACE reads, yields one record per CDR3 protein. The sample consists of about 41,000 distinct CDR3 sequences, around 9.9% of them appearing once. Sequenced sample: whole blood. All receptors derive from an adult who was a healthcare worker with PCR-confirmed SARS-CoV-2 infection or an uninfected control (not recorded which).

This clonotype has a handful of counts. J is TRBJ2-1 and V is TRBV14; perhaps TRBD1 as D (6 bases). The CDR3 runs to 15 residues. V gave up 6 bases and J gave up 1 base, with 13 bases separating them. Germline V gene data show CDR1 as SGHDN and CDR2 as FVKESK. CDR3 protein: CASRPGTLSYNEQFF. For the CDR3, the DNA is TGTGCCAGCAGACCGGGGACACTTTCCTACAATGAGCAGTTCTTC.

The CDR3: CASSRGYGYTF. CDR3 DNA: TGTGCCAGCAGCCGGGGATATGGCTACACCTTC. The chain carries TRBV7-6 and TRBJ1-2; D is uncertain. The CDR3 contains 11 residues. Deletions cut 5 bases from V and 5 bases from J, with 6 bases between. Germline-derived CDR1 and CDR2 are SGHVS and FNYEAQ. Complete variable domain (other parts from reference TRBV7-6 and TRBJ1-2): GAGVSQSPRYKVTKRGQDVALRCDPISGHVSLYWYRQALGQGPEFLTYFNYEAQQDKSGLPNDRFSAERPEGSISTLTIQRTEQRDSAMYRCASSRGYGYTFGSGTRLTVV.

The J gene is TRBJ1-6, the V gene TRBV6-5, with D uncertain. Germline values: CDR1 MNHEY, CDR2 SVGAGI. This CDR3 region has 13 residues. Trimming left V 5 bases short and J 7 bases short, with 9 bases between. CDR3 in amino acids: CASSNGQNSPLHF. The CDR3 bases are TGTGCCAGCAGTAATGGTCAGAATTCACCCCTCCACTTT.

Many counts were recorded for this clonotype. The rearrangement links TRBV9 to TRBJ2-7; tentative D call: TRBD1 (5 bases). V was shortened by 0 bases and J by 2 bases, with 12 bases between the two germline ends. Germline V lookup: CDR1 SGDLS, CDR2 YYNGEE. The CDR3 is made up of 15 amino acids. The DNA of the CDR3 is TGTGCCAGCAGCGTAGGAGCCAGGGCAACCTACGAGCAGTACTTC. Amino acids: CASSVGARATYEQYF.

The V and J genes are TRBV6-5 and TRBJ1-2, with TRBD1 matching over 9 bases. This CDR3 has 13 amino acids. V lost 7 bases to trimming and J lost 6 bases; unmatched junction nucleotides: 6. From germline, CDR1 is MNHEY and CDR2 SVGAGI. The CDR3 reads CASTKDRGNGYTF. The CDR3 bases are TGTGCCAGCACCAAGGACAGGGGCAATGGCTACACCTTC.

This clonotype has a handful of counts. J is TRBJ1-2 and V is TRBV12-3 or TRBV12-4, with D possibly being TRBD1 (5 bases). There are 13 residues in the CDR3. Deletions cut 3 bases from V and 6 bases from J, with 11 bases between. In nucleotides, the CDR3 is TGTGCCAGCAGTTTTGCAGGGAGGGATGGCTACACCTTC. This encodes CASSFAGRDGYTF.

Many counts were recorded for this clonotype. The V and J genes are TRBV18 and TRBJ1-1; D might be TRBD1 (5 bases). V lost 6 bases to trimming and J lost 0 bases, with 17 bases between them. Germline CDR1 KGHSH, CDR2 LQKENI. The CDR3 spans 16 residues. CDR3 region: CASSSGGFRVNTEAFF. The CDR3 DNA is TGTGCCAGCTCTAGCGGAGGTTTCAGGGTGAACACTGAAGCTTTCTTT.

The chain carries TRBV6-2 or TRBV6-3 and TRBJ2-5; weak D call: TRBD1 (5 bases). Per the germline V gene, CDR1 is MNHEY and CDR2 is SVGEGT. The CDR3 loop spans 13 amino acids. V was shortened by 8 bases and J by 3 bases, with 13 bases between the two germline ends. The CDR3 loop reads CASQIGREETQYF. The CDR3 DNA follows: TGTGCCAGCCAAATCGGCAGGGAAGAGACCCAGTACTTC.

The CDR3 reads CASSSTGGSSYEQYF. CDR3 nucleotides: TGTGCCAGCAGTTCGACAGGGGGTTCCTCCTACGAGCAGTACTTC. The genes are TRBV6-5 and TRBJ2-7; 9 nucleotides agree with TRBD1. The CDR3 has 15 residues. With 4 bases clipped from V and 0 bases from J, the junction kept 4 bases outside the gene matches. Germline CDR1 is MNHEY and CDR2 is SVGAGI.

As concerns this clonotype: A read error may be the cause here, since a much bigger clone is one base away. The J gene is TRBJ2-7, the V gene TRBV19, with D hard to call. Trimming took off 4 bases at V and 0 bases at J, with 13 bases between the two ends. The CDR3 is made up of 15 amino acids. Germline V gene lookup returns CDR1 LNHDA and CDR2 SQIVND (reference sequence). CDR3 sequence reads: CASSTPRSVSYEQYF. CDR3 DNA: TGTGCCAGTAGTACCCCCCGGTCAGTCTCCTACGAGCAGTACTTC. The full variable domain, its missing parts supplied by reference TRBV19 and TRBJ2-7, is DGGITQSPKYLFRKEGQNVTLSCEQNLNHDAMYWYRQDPGQGLRLIYYSQIVNDFQKGDIAEGYSVSREKKESFPLTVTSAQKNPTAFYLCASSTPRSVSYEQYFGPGTRLTVT.

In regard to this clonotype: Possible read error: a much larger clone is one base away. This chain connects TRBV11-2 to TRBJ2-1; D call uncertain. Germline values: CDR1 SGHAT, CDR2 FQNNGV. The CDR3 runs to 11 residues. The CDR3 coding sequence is TGTGCCAGCAGCTACTACAATGAGCAGTCCTTC. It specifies CASSYYNEQSF.

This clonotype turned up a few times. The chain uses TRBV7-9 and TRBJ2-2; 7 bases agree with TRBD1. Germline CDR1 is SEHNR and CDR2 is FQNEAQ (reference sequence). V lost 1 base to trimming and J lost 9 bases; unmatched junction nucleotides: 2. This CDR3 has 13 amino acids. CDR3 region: CASSLDRGRELFF. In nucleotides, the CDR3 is TGTGCCAGCAGCTTAGACAGGGGCCGGGAGCTGTTTTTT.

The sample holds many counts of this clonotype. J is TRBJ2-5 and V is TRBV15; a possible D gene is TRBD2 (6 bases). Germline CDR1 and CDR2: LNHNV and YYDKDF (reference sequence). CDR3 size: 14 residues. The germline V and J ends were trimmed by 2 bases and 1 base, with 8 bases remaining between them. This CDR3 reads CATSRPGGQETQYF. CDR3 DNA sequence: TGTGCCACCAGCAGACCCGGGGGCCAAGAGACCCAGTACTTC.

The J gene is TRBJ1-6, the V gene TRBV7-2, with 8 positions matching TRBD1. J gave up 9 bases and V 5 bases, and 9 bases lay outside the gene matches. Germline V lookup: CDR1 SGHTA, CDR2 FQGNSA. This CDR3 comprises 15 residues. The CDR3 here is CASSQDRVELSPLHF. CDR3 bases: TGTGCCAGCAGCCAGGACAGGGTAGAGCTTTCACCCCTCCACTTT.

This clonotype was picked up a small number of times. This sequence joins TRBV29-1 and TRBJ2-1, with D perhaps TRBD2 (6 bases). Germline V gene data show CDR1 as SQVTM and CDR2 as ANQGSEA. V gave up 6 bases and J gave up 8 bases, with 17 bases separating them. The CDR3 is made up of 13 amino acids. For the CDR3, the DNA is TGCAGCGTGACTAGTCTACAATTGGATGAGCAGTTCTTC. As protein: CSVTSLQLDEQFF.